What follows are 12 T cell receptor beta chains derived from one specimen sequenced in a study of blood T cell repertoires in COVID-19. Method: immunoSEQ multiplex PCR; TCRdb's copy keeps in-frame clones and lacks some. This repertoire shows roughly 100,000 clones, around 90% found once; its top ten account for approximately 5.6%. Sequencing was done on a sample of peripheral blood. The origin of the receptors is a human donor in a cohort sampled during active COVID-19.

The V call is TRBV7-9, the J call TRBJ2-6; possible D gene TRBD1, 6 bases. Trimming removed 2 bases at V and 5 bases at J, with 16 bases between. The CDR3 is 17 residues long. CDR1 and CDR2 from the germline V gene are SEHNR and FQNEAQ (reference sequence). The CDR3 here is CASSLKTGFLWANVLTF. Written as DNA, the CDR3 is TGTGCCAGCAGCTTAAAGACAGGATTCCTCTGGGCCAACGTCCTGACTTTC.

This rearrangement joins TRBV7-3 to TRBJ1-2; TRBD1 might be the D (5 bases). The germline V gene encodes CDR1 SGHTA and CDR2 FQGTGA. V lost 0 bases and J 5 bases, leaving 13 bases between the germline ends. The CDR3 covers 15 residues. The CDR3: CASSLTVTGEYGYTF. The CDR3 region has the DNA TGTGCCAGCAGCTTAACGGTTACAGGAGAATATGGCTACACCTTC.

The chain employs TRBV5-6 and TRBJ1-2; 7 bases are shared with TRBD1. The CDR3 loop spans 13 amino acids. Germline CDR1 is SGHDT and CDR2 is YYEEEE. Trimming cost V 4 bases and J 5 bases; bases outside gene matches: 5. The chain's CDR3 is CASSRQGLYGYTF. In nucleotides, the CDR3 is TGTGCCAGCAGCCGACAGGGACTGTATGGCTACACCTTC.

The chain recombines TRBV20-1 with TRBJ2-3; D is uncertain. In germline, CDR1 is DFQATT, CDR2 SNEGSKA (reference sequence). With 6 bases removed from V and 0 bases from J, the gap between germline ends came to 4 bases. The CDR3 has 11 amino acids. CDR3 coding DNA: TGCAGTGCCTTTAGCACAGATACGCAGTATTTT. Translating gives CSAFSTDTQYF.

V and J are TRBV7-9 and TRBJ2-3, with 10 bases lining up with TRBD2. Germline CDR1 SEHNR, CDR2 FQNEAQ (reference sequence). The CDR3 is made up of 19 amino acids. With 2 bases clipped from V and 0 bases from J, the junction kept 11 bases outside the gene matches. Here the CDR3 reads CASSLRSRAGGPSTDTQYF. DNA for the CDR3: TGTGCCAGCAGCTTACGGTCCCGAGCGGGGGGGCCGAGCACAGATACGCAGTATTTT.

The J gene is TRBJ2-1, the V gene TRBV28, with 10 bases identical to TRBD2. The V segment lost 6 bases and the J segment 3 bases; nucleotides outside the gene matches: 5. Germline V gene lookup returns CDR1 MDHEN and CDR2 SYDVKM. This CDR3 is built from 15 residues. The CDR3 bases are TGTGCCAGCAGCCCTAGCGGGAGACGCTACAATGAGCAGTTCTTC. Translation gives CASSPSGRRYNEQFF.

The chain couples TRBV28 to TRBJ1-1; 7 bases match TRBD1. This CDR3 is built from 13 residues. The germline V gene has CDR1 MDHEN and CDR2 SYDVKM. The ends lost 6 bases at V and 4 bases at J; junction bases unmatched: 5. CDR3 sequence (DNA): TGTGCCAGCAGATCTACAGGGGTCACTGAAGCTTTCTTT. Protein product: CASRSTGVTEAFF.

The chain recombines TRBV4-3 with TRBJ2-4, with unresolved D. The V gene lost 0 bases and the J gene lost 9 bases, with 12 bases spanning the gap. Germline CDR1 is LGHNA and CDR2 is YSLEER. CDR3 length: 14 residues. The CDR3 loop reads CASSQDSGLSIQYF. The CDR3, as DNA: TGCGCCAGCAGCCAAGATTCCGGTTTGAGCATTCAGTACTTC.

CDR3 residues: CASSFSGRGYEQYF. The CDR3, as DNA: TGTGCCAGCAGCTTTAGCGGGAGGGGGTACGAGCAGTACTTC. The chain couples TRBV6-5 to TRBJ2-7, with 11 nucleotides matching TRBD2. CDR3 length: 14 residues. V lost 6 bases, J lost 4 bases, and 5 bases stayed unmatched. Germline lookup yields CDR1 MNHEY and CDR2 SVGAGI.

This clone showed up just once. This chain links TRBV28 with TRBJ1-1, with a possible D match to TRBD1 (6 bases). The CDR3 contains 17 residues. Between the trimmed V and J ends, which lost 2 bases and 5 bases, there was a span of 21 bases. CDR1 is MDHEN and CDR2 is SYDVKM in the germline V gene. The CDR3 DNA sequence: TGTGCCAGCAGTTTACCATCGCCCCGGGACACGAATACTGAAGCTTTCTTT. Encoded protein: CASSLPSPRDTNTEAFF.

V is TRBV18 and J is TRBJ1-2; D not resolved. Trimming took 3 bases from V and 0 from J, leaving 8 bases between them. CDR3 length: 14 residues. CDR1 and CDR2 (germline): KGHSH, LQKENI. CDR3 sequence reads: CASSPEEANYGYTF. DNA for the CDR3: TGTGCCAGCTCACCGGAGGAAGCTAACTATGGCTACACCTTC.

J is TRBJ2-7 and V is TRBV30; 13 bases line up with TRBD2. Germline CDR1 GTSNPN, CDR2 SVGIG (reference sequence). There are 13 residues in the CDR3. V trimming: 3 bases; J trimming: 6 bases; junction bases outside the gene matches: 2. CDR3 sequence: CAWRLAGGIEQYF. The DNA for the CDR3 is TGTGCCTGGAGACTAGCGGGAGGGATCGAGCAGTACTTC.